This is a list of T cell receptor beta chains from one sample in a study of blood T cell repertoires in COVID-19. Measured with immunoSEQ multiplex PCR; TCRdb has only the in-frame clones, and not every one. The data show some 160,000 clones, 85% to 90% seen once. Material for sequencing was peripheral blood. These TCRs come from a woman older than 75 with COVID-19, enrolled during active disease. The CDR3 runs from the conserved cysteine through the conserved F or W. The D gene is left open where the match is weak. Clone size appears in some rows only: once, few, many, or a class for an expanded clone.

clone_size	j_call	v_call	d_call	cdr3_nt	cdr3_aa
-	TRBJ2-1	TRBV10-3	TRBD2	TGTGCCATCAGTGAACAGACTAGCGGGACAAATGAGCAGTTCTTC	CAISEQTSGTNEQFF
-	TRBJ2-1	TRBV27	TRBD2	TGTGCCAGCAGGCGTGGGACTAGCGGGGTCGGGGAGCAGTTCTTC	CASRRGTSGVGEQFF
-	TRBJ1-6	TRBV5-1	TRBD1	TGCGCCAGCAGCGAAGGACAGGGCCAAGGTTCACCCCTCCACTTT	CASSEGQGQGSPLHF
-	TRBJ1-2	TRBV4-3	-	TGCGCCAGCAACCAGCTGGGGCAGGGCCCCAATGGCTACACCTTC	CASNQLGQGPNGYTF
-	TRBJ2-7	TRBV7-3	TRBD1	TGTGCCAGCAGCTTAATGGGACAGGGATTAGGCTACGAGCAGTACTTC	CASSLMGQGLGYEQYF
-	TRBJ1-2	TRBV28	-	TGTGCCAGCAGTTTAGGCAGGCTCTATGGCTACACCTTC	CASSLGRLYGYTF
few	TRBJ1-2	TRBV7-8	-	TGTGCCAGCAGTTCACTTATTGCCTCGCAGGATGGCTACACCTTC	CASSSLIASQDGYTF
-	TRBJ1-2	TRBV11-2	-	TGTGCCAGCAGCGACGGGAGACAGACTCGAGGAGTCGGCTACACCTTC	CASSDGRQTRGVGYTF
-	TRBJ2-3	TRBV4-1	-	TGCGCCAGCAGCCAAGATACGGGGAACACAGATACGCAGTATTTT	CASSQDTGNTDTQYF
-	TRBJ2-1	TRBV28	TRBD2	TGTGCCAGCAGTTTAGCGATTAGCGGGAGCTGGGACAATGAGCAGTTCTTC	CASSLAISGSWDNEQFF
-	TRBJ2-5	TRBV28	-	TGTGCCAGCAGCCAGACTATGGGAGAGACCCAGTACTTC	CASSQTMGETQYF
-	TRBJ2-7	TRBV6-5	TRBD2	TGTGCCAGCTGGGGGGGACACGAGCAGTACTTC	CASWGGHEQYF
-	TRBJ2-7	TRBV19	-	TGTGCCAGTAGTATAGTTCAAACGGGACTTGGCTACGAGCAGTACTTC	CASSIVQTGLGYEQYF
-	TRBJ1-2	TRBV19	-	TGTGCCAGTATAGGCAGGGGCTCTAACTATGGCTACACCTTC	CASIGRGSNYGYTF
-	TRBJ2-5	TRBV5-1	TRBD1	TGCGCCAGCAGCTTGGGACAGGGTAAAGAGACCCAGTACTTC	CASSLGQGKETQYF
-	TRBJ1-1	TRBV18	-	TGTGCCAGCTCACCACCGTCCAAGAACACTGAAGCTTTCTTT	CASSPPSKNTEAFF
-	TRBJ1-1	TRBV7-9	TRBD1	TGTGCCAGCAGCTTGGGACAGGAGAACACTGAAGCTTTCTTT	CASSLGQENTEAFF
-	TRBJ1-5	TRBV6-1	TRBD1	TGTGCCAGCAGTGAAAAAGCGGGACAGGGGTGGCCAAATCAGCCCCAGCATTTT	CASSEKAGQGWPNQPQHF
-	TRBJ1-1	TRBV28	TRBD1	TGTGCCAGCAGCCGACAGGGTTGGACTGAAGCTTTCTTT	CASSRQGWTEAFF
-	TRBJ2-3	TRBV6-5	-	TGTGCCAGCAGCCCCGGGGGTGAAACAGATACGCAGTATTTT	CASSPGGETDTQYF
-	TRBJ2-5	TRBV7-3	TRBD2	TGTGCCAGCAGCTTATGGGGCGGGAGTAGGGAGACCCAGTACTTC	CASSLWGGSRETQYF
once	TRBJ2-1	TRBV15	TRBD2	TGTGCCACCAGCAGAGATAGGAGACTAGCCGACGATGAGCAGTTCTTC	CATSRDRRLADDEQFF
-	TRBJ2-3	TRBV27	-	TGTGCCAGCACTCCACTAGCTGCCAGCACAGATACGCAGTATTTT	CASTPLAASTDTQYF
-	TRBJ1-1	TRBV18	-	TGTGCCAGCTCACCACCGGGAGGACTGGCGGAAGCTTTCTTT	CASSPPGGLAEAFF
-	TRBJ2-2	TRBV19	TRBD2	TGTGCCACCTTAGGACTAGCGGGAGGGCCGCGGGAGCTGTTTTTT	CATLGLAGGPRELFF
once	TRBJ1-1	TRBV7-2	-	TGTGCCAGCAGCTTAGCTCTCTCAGGGAACACTGAAGCTTTCTTT	CASSLALSGNTEAFF
-	TRBJ1-1	TRBV19	TRBD1	TGTGCCAGTAGAGACAGGGGAGCGAACACTGAAGCTTTCTTT	CASRDRGANTEAFF